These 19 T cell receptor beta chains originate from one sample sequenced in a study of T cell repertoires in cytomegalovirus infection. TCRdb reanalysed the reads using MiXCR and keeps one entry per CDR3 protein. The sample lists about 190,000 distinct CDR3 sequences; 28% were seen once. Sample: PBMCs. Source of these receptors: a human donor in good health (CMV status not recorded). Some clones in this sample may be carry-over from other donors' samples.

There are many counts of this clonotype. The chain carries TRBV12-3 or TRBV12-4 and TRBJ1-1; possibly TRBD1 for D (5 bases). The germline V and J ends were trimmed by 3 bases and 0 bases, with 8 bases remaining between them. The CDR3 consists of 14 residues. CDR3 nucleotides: TGTGCCAGCAGTTTGGGGCATCTGAACACTGAAGCTTTCTTT. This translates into CASSLGHLNTEAFF.

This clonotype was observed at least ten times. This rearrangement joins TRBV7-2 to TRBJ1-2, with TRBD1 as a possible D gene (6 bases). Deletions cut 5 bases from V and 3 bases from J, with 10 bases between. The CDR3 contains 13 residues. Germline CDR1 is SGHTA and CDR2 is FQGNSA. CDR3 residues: CASSLDSYYGYTF. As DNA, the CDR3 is TGTGCCAGCAGCCTGGACAGCTACTATGGCTACACCTTC.

The CDR3 region has the DNA TGCAGCGTTCGGACAGATTTTAACTATGGCTACACCTTC. Its protein product is CSVRTDFNYGYTF. The chain links TRBV29-1 to TRBJ1-2; D might be TRBD1 (6 bases). This CDR3 has 13 amino acids. The germline gives CDR1 SQVTM, CDR2 ANQGSEA. V was pared by 5 bases and J by 1 base, with 11 bases between.

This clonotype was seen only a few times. This CDR3 is CSVGGQLNTGELFF. CDR3 sequence (DNA): TGCAGCGTAGGTGGACAGCTGAACACCGGGGAGCTGTTTTTT. The rearrangement uses TRBV29-1 and TRBJ2-2; possible D gene TRBD1, 6 bases. Trimming left V 6 bases short and J 1 base short, with 12 bases between. Germline CDR1 is SQVTM and CDR2 is ANQGSEA. The CDR3 length is 14 residues.

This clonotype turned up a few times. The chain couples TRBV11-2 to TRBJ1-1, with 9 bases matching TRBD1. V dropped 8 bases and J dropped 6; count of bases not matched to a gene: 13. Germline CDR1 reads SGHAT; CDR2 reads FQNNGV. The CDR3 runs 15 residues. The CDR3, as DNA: TGTGCCAGCCGACGACCGGGACAGGGCTCCGCTGAAGCTTTCTTT. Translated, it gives CASRRPGQGSAEAFF.

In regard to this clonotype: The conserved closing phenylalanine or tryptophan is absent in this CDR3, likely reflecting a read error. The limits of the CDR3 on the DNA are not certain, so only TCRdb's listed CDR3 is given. This CDR3 is CASSSRGAAAT. This chain connects TRBV2 to TRBJ1-5; the tabulated D call, TRBD1, remains unverified against the DNA. The germline V gene has CDR1 SNHLY and CDR2 FYNNEI. The CDR3 numbers 11 amino acids, ends counted.

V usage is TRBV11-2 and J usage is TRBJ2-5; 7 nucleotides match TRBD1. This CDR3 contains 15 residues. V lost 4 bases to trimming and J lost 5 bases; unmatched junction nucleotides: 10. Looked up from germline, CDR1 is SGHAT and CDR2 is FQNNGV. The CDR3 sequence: CASSSLTGSIETQYF. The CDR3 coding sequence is TGTGCCAGCAGCTCTCTGACAGGGTCAATTGAGACCCAGTACTTC.

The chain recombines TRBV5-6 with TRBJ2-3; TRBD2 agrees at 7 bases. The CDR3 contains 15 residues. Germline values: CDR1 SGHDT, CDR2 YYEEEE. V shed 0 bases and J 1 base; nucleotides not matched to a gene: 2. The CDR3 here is CASSLVAGGTDTQYF. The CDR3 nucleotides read TGTGCCAGCAGCTTGGTCGCGGGGGGCACAGATACGCAGTATTTT.

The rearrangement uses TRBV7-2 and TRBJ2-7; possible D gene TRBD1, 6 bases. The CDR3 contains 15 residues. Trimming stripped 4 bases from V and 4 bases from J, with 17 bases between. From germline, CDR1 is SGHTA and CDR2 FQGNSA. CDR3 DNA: TGTGCCAGCAGCTCCAACCCCGGGACACTTTACGAGCAGTACTTC. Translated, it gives CASSSNPGTLYEQYF.

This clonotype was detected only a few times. The CDR3: CSAYGQEGTEAFF. CDR3 bases: TGCAGTGCTTACGGACAGGAGGGCACTGAAGCTTTCTTT. The genes are TRBV20-1 and TRBJ1-1; 7 bases map to TRBD1. V dropped 5 bases and J dropped 4; count of bases not matched to a gene: 7. From germline, CDR1 is DFQATT and CDR2 SNEGSKA (reference sequence). The length of the CDR3 is 13 residues.

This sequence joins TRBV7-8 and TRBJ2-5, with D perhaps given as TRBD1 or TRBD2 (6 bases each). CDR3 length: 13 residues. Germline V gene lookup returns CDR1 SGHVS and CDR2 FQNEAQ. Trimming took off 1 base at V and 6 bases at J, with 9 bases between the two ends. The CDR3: CASSLVGGQTQYF. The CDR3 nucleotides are TGTGCCAGCAGCTTAGTTGGGGGGCAGACCCAGTACTTC.

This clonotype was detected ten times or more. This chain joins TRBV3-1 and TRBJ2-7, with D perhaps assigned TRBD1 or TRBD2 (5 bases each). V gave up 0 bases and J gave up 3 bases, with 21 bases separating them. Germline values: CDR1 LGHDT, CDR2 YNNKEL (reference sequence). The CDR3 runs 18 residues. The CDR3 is CASSQELGAGNPFYEQYF. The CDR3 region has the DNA TGTGCCAGCAGCCAAGAACTCGGGGCAGGGAACCCTTTCTACGAGCAGTACTTC.

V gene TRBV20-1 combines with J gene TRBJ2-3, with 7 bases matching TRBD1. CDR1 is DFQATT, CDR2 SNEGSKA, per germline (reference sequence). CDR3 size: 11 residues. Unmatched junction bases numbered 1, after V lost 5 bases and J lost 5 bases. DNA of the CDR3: TGCAGTGCTGACAGGGAAGATACGCAGTATTTT. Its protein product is CSADREDTQYF.

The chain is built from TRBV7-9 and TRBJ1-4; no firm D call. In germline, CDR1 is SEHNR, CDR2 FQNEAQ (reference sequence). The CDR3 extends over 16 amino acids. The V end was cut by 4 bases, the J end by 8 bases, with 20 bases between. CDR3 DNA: TGTGCCAGCAGCTCCGTGGTTGGCCGAGAGGAGGAAAAACTGTTTTTT. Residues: CASSSVVGREEEKLFF.

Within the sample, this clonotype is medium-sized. CDR3 sequence reads: CASSVFRGTEAFF. The CDR3 DNA sequence: TGTGCCAGCAGCGTCTTCAGGGGTACTGAAGCTTTCTTT. This rearrangement joins TRBV7-6 to TRBJ1-1, with D tentatively TRBD1 (6 bases). The germline CDR1 and CDR2 sequences are SGHVS and FNYEAQ. The V gene lost 5 bases and the J gene lost 5 bases, with 12 bases spanning the gap. There are 13 residues in the CDR3. Complete variable domain (other parts from reference TRBV7-6 and TRBJ1-1): GAGVSQSPRYKVTKRGQDVALRCDPISGHVSLYWYRQALGQGPEFLTYFNYEAQQDKSGLPNDRFSAERPEGSISTLTIQRTEQRDSAMYRCASSVFRGTEAFFGQGTRLTVV.

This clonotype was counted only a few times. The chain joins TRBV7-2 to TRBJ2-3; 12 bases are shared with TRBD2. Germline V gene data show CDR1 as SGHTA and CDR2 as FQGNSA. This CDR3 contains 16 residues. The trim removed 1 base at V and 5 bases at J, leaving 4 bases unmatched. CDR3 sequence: CASSLDLAGGQDTQYF. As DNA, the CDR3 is TGTGCCAGCAGCTTAGACCTAGCGGGGGGGCAAGATACGCAGTATTTT.

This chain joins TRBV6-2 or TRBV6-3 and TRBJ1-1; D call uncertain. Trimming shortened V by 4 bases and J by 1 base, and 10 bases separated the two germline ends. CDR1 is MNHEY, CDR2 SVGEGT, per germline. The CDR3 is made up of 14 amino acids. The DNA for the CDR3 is TGTGCCAGCAGTTGGAGTAGTAAGAACACTGAAGCTTTCTTT. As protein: CASSWSSKNTEAFF.

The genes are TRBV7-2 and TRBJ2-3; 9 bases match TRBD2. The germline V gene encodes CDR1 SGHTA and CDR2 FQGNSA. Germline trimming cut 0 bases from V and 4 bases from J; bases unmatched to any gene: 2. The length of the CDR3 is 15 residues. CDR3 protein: CASSLAGGGADTQYF. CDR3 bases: TGTGCCAGCAGCTTAGCTGGCGGGGGGGCAGATACGCAGTATTTT.

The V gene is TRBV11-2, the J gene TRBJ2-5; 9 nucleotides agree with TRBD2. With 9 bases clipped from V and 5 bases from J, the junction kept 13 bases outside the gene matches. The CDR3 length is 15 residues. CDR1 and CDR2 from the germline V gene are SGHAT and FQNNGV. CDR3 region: CASQQRGVLEETQYF. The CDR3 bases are TGTGCCAGTCAGCAGCGGGGGGTCCTCGAGGAGACCCAGTACTTC. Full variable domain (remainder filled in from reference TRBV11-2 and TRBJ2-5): EAGVAQSPRYKIIEKRQSVAFWCNPISGHATLYWYQQILGQGPKLLIQFQNNGVVDDSQLPKDRFSAERLKGVDSTLKIQPAKLEDSAVYLCASQQRGVLEETQYFGPGTRLLVL.